The following is a T cell receptor (beta chain) sequence with its context. These data originate in a study of blood T cell repertoires in COVID-19. Study as a whole: The cDNA or gDNA used as material had been derived from T cells, B-cell-depleted T cells, or PBMCs.

Profiled with immunoSEQ multiplex PCR; TCRdb holds only in-frame clones, not every one. The table has 200,000 to 300,000 clones, 75% to 85% seen once; the top ten hold about 4.4%. There are 14 residues in the CDR3. Germline V lookup: CDR1 MNHEY, CDR2 SVGAGI. Trimming removed 7 bases from V and 3 bases from J, with 15 bases in between. The origin of this receptor is a woman between 70 and 85 years old with acute or convalescent COVID-19. The J gene is TRBJ1-1, the V gene TRBV6-5; tentative D call: TRBD1 (5 bases). The material sequenced was peripheral blood. The CDR3 nucleotides read TGTGCCAGCACCCCAGGAGGGGTTGACACTGAAGCTTTCTTT. It is translated as CASTPGGVDTEAFF.